The source of this T cell receptor (beta chain) is a study of T cells after yellow fever vaccination. V was cut by 4 bases and J by 5 bases, with 11 bases left in between. The CDR3 covers 13 residues. CDR1 is LNHNV and CDR2 is YYDKDF in the germline V gene (reference sequence). TCRdb passed the 5' RACE reads through MiXCR, listing each CDR3 protein once. The table lists roughly 300,000 distinct CDR3 sequences, 7% to 10% of them singletons, with 17% in the top ten. The gene calls are TRBV15 and TRBJ1-1; D gene uncertain. The sequence came from a young man who received the YFV17D yellow fever vaccine. This specimen was PBMCs, taken around 45 days after the first yellow fever vaccination. The CDR3: CATSKRGKTEAFF. CDR3 bases: TGTGCCACCAGCAAGAGAGGGAAGACTGAAGCTTTCTTT.